One and the same sample provided the 2 T cell receptor beta chains below, sequenced in a study of cytomegalovirus exposure and HLA in healthy donors. Vbeta (60) and Jbeta (13) primers were used in the PCR. Profiled with immunoSEQ multiplex PCR; TCRdb holds only in-frame clones, not every one. This sample's table reports tens of thousands of clones. The sequencing sample was made of PBMCs. These receptors originate from a female donor in good health and CMV-seropositive.

The CDR3 region is CASSQGRANYGYTF. In DNA form, the CDR3 reads TGCGCCAGCAGCCAAGGGAGGGCTAACTATGGCTACACCTTC. The rearrangement joins TRBV4-1 to TRBJ1-2, with D unresolved. Germline V gene data show CDR1 as MGHRA and CDR2 as YSYEKL. The CDR3 contains 14 residues. Trimming shortened V by 1 base and J by 0 bases, and 6 bases separated the two germline ends.

The CDR3 sequence: CASSVGRGFEQYF. CDR3 in DNA: TGTGCCAGCAGCGTAGGGCGGGGATTCGAGCAGTACTTC. V and J are TRBV9 and TRBJ2-7; weak D call: TRBD2 (6 bases). Per the germline V gene, CDR1 is SGDLS and CDR2 is YYNGEE. The CDR3 extends over 13 amino acids. V dropped 0 bases and J dropped 6 bases, with 10 bases sitting between them.